This T cell receptor beta chain was sequenced in a study of cytomegalovirus exposure and HLA in healthy donors. Study context: The study's early data release held some 85 million unique TCRs from HLA-typed donors.

Donors counted as nominally healthy when sampled, yet unrecorded immune exposures were likely. Of note for this clone: Its antigen is undetermined.

Regarding the study as a whole: A later analysis found TCR association rates differed by HLA locus, highest for DRB1 and lowest for HLA-C.

A multiplex PCR was run with 60 Vbeta primers and 13 Jbeta primers. The data were produced by immunoSEQ multiplex PCR, yet TCRdb's version contains in-frame clones alone and is incomplete. The sample contains roughly 120,000 clones, 74% of which appear only once. V lost 5 bases to trimming and J lost 9 bases; unmatched junction nucleotides: 12. CDR1 is SNHLY, CDR2 FYNNEI, per germline. The CDR3 is made up of 16 amino acids. The sample was PBMCs. The chain joins TRBV2 to TRBJ2-1; 11 nucleotides align to TRBD2. This receptor was identified in a woman between 40 and 55 years old in good health and CMV-seropositive. Here the CDR3 reads CASSFSHGTSGTEQFF. The DNA of the CDR3 is TGTGCCAGCAGTTTCTCCCACGGGACTAGCGGAACTGAGCAGTTCTTC.